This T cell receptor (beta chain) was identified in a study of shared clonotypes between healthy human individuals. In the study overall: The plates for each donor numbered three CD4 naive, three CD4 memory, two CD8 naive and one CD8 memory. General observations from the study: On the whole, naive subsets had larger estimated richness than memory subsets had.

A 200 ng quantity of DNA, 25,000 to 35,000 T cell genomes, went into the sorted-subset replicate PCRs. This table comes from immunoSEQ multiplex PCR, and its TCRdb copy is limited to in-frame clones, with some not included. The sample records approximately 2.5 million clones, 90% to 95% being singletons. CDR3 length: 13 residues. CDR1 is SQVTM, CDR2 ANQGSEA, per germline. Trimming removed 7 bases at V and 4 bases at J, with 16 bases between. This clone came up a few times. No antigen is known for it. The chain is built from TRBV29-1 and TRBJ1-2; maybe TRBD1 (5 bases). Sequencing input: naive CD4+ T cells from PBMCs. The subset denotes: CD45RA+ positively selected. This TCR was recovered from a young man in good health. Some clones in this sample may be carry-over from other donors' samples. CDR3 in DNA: TGCAGCGAGACTAAGATGACAGCCTATGGCTACACCTTC. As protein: CSETKMTAYGYTF.